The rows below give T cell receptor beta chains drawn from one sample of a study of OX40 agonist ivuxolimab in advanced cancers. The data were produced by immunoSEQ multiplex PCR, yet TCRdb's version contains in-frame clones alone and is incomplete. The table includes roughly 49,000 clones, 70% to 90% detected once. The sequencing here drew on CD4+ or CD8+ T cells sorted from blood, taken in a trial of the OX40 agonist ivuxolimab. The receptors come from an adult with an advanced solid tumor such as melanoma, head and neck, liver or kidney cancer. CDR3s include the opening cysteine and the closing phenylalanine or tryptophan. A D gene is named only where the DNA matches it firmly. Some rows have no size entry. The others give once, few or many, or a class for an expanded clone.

CDR3 DNA: TGTGCCAGCAGCTTAACTCCGCTGGCTTCCAATGAGCAGTTCTTC; CDR3 protein: CASSLTPLASNEQFF; D gene: .; clone size: .; J gene: TRBJ2-1; V gene: TRBV7-3
CDR3 DNA: TGTGCCAGCAGTCTTCCTGGGGACACCTCCTACGAGCAGTACTTC; CDR3 protein: CASSLPGDTSYEQYF; D gene: .; clone size: .; J gene: TRBJ2-7; V gene: TRBV28
CDR3 DNA: TGTGCCAGCGCACCGGGCCCAGCGGGCGAGCAGTACTTC; CDR3 protein: CASAPGPAGEQYF; D gene: .; clone size: .; J gene: TRBJ2-7; V gene: TRBV7-3
CDR3 DNA: TGTGCCAGCAGCCGCTTGGGACCTAAGGAAAAACTGTTTTTT; CDR3 protein: CASSRLGPKEKLFF; D gene: .; clone size: .; J gene: TRBJ1-4; V gene: TRBV21-1
CDR3 DNA: TGCGCCAGCAGCCAAGATAGACTGGACGCAACTAATGAAAAACTGTTTTTT; CDR3 protein: CASSQDRLDATNEKLFF; D gene: .; clone size: .; J gene: TRBJ1-4; V gene: TRBV4-1
CDR3 DNA: TGTGCCAGCAGCTTCTGGACTAGCGGGCAAAATGAGCAGTTCTTC; CDR3 protein: CASSFWTSGQNEQFF; D gene: TRBD2; clone size: once; J gene: TRBJ2-1; V gene: TRBV7-8
CDR3 DNA: TGTGCCAGCAGCTTATTACTACTCTACGAGCAGTACTTC; CDR3 protein: CASSLLLLYEQYF; D gene: .; clone size: .; J gene: TRBJ2-7; V gene: TRBV7-2
CDR3 DNA: TGTGCCAGCAGTTTGTTCTCCTACGAGCAGTACTTC; CDR3 protein: CASSLFSYEQYF; D gene: .; clone size: once; J gene: TRBJ2-7; V gene: TRBV7-9
CDR3 DNA: TGCAGCGCAGCTGGACAGGACAACTCCTACGAGCAGTACTTC; CDR3 protein: CSAAGQDNSYEQYF; D gene: TRBD1; clone size: .; J gene: TRBJ2-7; V gene: TRBV29-1
CDR3 DNA: TGCGCCAGCAGCCCGAATTGGGCAGGGGCCCGAGGAACCGGGGAGCTGTTTTTT; CDR3 protein: CASSPNWAGARGTGELFF; D gene: .; clone size: .; J gene: TRBJ2-2; V gene: TRBV4-1
CDR3 DNA: TGTGCCAGCTCACCACCGGTGGCAGCTAACTATGGCTACACCTTC; CDR3 protein: CASSPPVAANYGYTF; D gene: .; clone size: .; J gene: TRBJ1-2; V gene: TRBV18
CDR3 DNA: TGTGCCAGCAGCTTACAGGGGGCGGGTGGCTACACCTTC; CDR3 protein: CASSLQGAGGYTF; D gene: TRBD1; clone size: once; J gene: TRBJ1-2; V gene: TRBV7-9
CDR3 DNA: TGTGCCAGTAGTATGGGGTCGTTGACCCAAGAGACCCAGTACTTC; CDR3 protein: CASSMGSLTQETQYF; D gene: .; clone size: .; J gene: TRBJ2-5; V gene: TRBV19
CDR3 DNA: TGCGCCAGCAGCCAGGAAAGGACTAGCGGGGGATACAATGAGCAGTTCTTC; CDR3 protein: CASSQERTSGGYNEQFF; D gene: TRBD2; clone size: .; J gene: TRBJ2-1; V gene: TRBV4-3
CDR3 DNA: TGTGCCAGCCACAGGGTGGTCGCCGGGGAGCTGTTTTTT; CDR3 protein: CASHRVVAGELFF; D gene: .; clone size: .; J gene: TRBJ2-2; V gene: TRBV5-8
CDR3 DNA: TGCAGCGTTGAAGTCTTGGGACAGGGGAGATACTTC; CDR3 protein: CSVEVLGQGRYF; D gene: TRBD1; clone size: medium-sized; J gene: TRBJ2-7; V gene: TRBV29-1
CDR3 DNA: TGTGCCAGCAGCTTGGGGGACAGCGCCTACGAGCAGTACTTC; CDR3 protein: CASSLGDSAYEQYF; D gene: TRBD1; clone size: .; J gene: TRBJ2-7; V gene: TRBV5-6
CDR3 DNA: TGTGCCAGCAGTTTTCGCAGGGTGGGCACTGAAGCTTTCTTT; CDR3 protein: CASSFRRVGTEAFF; D gene: .; clone size: .; J gene: TRBJ1-1; V gene: TRBV27
CDR3 DNA: TGTGCCAGCACCCTTCGGGATGAGCAGTTCTTC; CDR3 protein: CASTLRDEQFF; D gene: .; clone size: .; J gene: TRBJ2-1; V gene: TRBV11-2
CDR3 DNA: TGCGCCAGCAGCTCGCCGGCTAGCGGGAACTACAATGAGCAGTTCTTC; CDR3 protein: CASSSPASGNYNEQFF; D gene: TRBD2; clone size: once; J gene: TRBJ2-1; V gene: TRBV5-1
CDR3 DNA: TGTGCCATCAGTGACCTCCTGACAGGTCAGGGGGAGACCCAGTACTTC; CDR3 protein: CAISDLLTGQGETQYF; D gene: .; clone size: .; J gene: TRBJ2-5; V gene: TRBV10-3
CDR3 DNA: TGTGCCAGCAACCAGGAAGGCTCTGGGGCCAACGTCCTGACTTTC; CDR3 protein: CASNQEGSGANVLTF; D gene: .; clone size: few; J gene: TRBJ2-6; V gene: TRBV5-6
CDR3 DNA: TGTGCCAGCAGCTTAGCCGTAGGCAGGTATAGCAATCAGCCCCAGCATTTT; CDR3 protein: CASSLAVGRYSNQPQHF; D gene: .; clone size: .; J gene: TRBJ1-5; V gene: TRBV7-3
CDR3 DNA: TGTGCCAGCAGTTACGGGGGGCGAAAAGTAGACGAGCAGTACTTC; CDR3 protein: CASSYGGRKVDEQYF; D gene: .; clone size: .; J gene: TRBJ2-7; V gene: TRBV6-5
CDR3 DNA: TGTGCCAGCAGTGAAGAGAATTGGGGCAGGGAGAAAAAACTGTTTTTT; CDR3 protein: CASSEENWGREKKLFF; D gene: .; clone size: .; J gene: TRBJ1-4; V gene: TRBV6-1
CDR3 DNA: TGTGCCAGCAGCCCTTGGACTTCCCCAGATACGCAGTATTTT; CDR3 protein: CASSPWTSPDTQYF; D gene: .; clone size: .; J gene: TRBJ2-3; V gene: TRBV5-4
CDR3 DNA: TGTGCCAGCAGCCACGGTGGGAACTCCTACGAGCAGTACTTC; CDR3 protein: CASSHGGNSYEQYF; D gene: .; clone size: .; J gene: TRBJ2-7; V gene: TRBV11-3
CDR3 DNA: TGTGCCAGCAGCGCCTTAACTAGCGGGGGGGCTACAGATACGCAGTATTTT; CDR3 protein: CASSALTSGGATDTQYF; D gene: TRBD2; clone size: .; J gene: TRBJ2-3; V gene: TRBV27
CDR3 DNA: TGTGCCAGCAGTAACCCTGATATTTCCTACGAGCAGTACTTC; CDR3 protein: CASSNPDISYEQYF; D gene: .; clone size: .; J gene: TRBJ2-7; V gene: TRBV6-1
CDR3 DNA: TGCAGCGCAGCCGGCGGGGGGCGAGATACGCAGTATTTT; CDR3 protein: CSAAGGGRDTQYF; D gene: TRBD2; clone size: .; J gene: TRBJ2-3; V gene: TRBV29-1
CDR3 DNA: TGTGCCAGCAGCCAAGATGGGAACTTATTTCACAATGAGCAGTTCTTC; CDR3 protein: CASSQDGNLFHNEQFF; D gene: .; clone size: few; J gene: TRBJ2-1; V gene: TRBV4-2